These 8 T cell receptor beta chains came from one sample sequenced in a study of technical replicates of blood from several donors. Profiling relied on immunoSEQ multiplex PCR, and the TCRdb table lists in-frame clones only, not all of them. The data contain just over 55,000 clones, around 95% of them singletons. Material for sequencing was PBMCs. The receptor source for this set is a human donor in good health. Some clones in this sample may be carry-over from other donors' samples.

This chain connects TRBV27 to TRBJ2-6; 8 bases map to TRBD1. The junction had 12 bases not matched to a gene; V was cut back by 6 bases and J by 2 bases. The CDR3 has 18 amino acids. CDR1 MNHEY and CDR2 SMNVEV come from the germline V gene (reference sequence). The CDR3 reads CASRRLGQGGAGANVLTF. For the CDR3, the DNA is TGTGCCAGCAGAAGACTAGGACAGGGCGGGGCTGGGGCCAACGTCCTGACTTTC.

The chain joins TRBV25-1 to TRBJ2-7; D might be TRBD2 (5 bases). V was shortened by 7 bases and J by 5 bases, with 21 bases between the two germline ends. This CDR3 region has 15 residues. Germline values: CDR1 MGHDK, CDR2 SYGVNS. The chain's CDR3 is CASTKNSRVQHEQYF. The DNA for the CDR3 is TGTGCCAGCACCAAAAACTCGAGGGTTCAGCACGAGCAGTACTTC.

The chain carries TRBV5-4 and TRBJ2-5; D ambiguous. Trimming removed 3 bases at V and 2 bases at J, with 11 bases between. This CDR3 contains 14 residues. Germline values: CDR1 SGHNT, CDR2 YYREEE (reference sequence). The CDR3 is CASSSKESQETQYF. CDR3 coding DNA: TGTGCCAGCAGCTCCAAGGAGAGTCAAGAGACCCAGTACTTC.

The chain recombines TRBV7-2 with TRBJ1-6; 8 bases agree with TRBD1. CDR1 and CDR2 from the germline V gene are SGHTA and FQGNSA. This CDR3 spans 16 amino acids. V shed 2 bases, J shed 7 bases, and the junction held 7 bases outside the gene matches. This chain's CDR3 is CASSLLGTGPNSPLHF. CDR3 bases: TGTGCCAGCAGCTTACTAGGGACAGGACCGAATTCACCCCTCCACTTT. The whole variable domain, remainder taken from reference TRBV7-2 and TRBJ1-6, is GAGVSQSPSNKVTEKGKDVELRCDPISGHTALYWYRQSLGQGLEFLIYFQGNSAPDKSGLPSDRFSAERTGGSVSTLTIQRTQQEDSAVYLCASSLLGTGPNSPLHFGNGTRLTVT.

The chain joins TRBV19 to TRBJ2-5, with TRBD2 matching over 7 bases. The junction had 8 bases not matched to a gene; V was cut back by 7 bases and J by 3 bases. The CDR3 has 14 amino acids. CDR1 is LNHDA and CDR2 is SQIVND in the germline V gene (reference sequence). CDR3 protein: CASKGRSGEETQYF. Written as DNA, the CDR3 is TGTGCCAGTAAGGGGCGCAGCGGGGAAGAGACCCAGTACTTC.

The chain carries TRBV5-1 and TRBJ1-2; 8 nucleotides agree with TRBD1. V was clipped by 0 bases and J by 4 bases; unmatched bases: 2. The CDR3 has 14 amino acids. Germline CDR1 and CDR2: SGHRS and YFSETQ. CDR3 amino acids: CASSLATGGYGYTF. The CDR3 nucleotides are TGCGCCAGCAGCTTGGCTACAGGGGGCTATGGCTACACCTTC. Full variable domain (rest looked up from reference TRBV5-1 and TRBJ1-2): KAGVTQTPRYLIKTRGQQVTLSCSPISGHRSVSWYQQTPGQGLQFLFEYFSETQRNKGNFPGRFSGRQFSNSRSEMNVSTLELGDSALYLCASSLATGGYGYTFGSGTRLTVV.

The chain has TRBV7-2 and TRBJ2-5; D possibly corresponds to TRBD2 (5 bases). The germline V and J ends were trimmed by 1 base and 2 bases, with 17 bases remaining between them. Germline V lookup: CDR1 SGHTA, CDR2 FQGNSA. This CDR3 spans 17 amino acids. The CDR3 reads CASSLVQRPRLQETQYF. The CDR3 coding sequence is TGTGCCAGCAGCTTAGTACAGCGCCCGCGACTACAAGAGACCCAGTACTTC.

V usage is TRBV18 and J usage is TRBJ2-1; the D is unclear. Germline V gene lookup returns CDR1 KGHSH and CDR2 LQKENI. V lost 6 bases, J lost 0 bases, and 12 bases lay in between. CDR3 size: 15 residues. Here the CDR3 reads CASSQLPSSYNEQFF. The CDR3 nucleotides read TGTGCCAGCTCCCAACTACCGAGCTCCTACAATGAGCAGTTCTTC.